This entry lists 30 T cell receptor beta chains sequenced from one sample in a study of CD8 T cells in ankylosing spondylitis. TCRdb ran MiXCR on the 5' RACE reads and lists one entry per CDR3 protein. The sample lists around 120,000 distinct CDR3 sequences, around 9.3% seen once, with 2.5% to 3.5% in the top ten. Specimen: blood, either unsorted or a sorted T cell fraction (not recorded which). The receptors were gathered from a male donor with ankylosing spondylitis or in good health (not recorded which).

This clonotype was recorded many times. This chain connects TRBV20-1 to TRBJ2-4; D gene ambiguous. V was shortened by 0 bases and J by 0 bases, with 12 bases between the two germline ends. Germline V lookup: CDR1 DFQATT, CDR2 SNEGSKA (reference sequence). The CDR3 runs 16 residues. The CDR3 DNA is TGCAGTGCTAGAGATGTGACGTGGATAGCCAAAAACATTCAGTACTTC. The encoded protein is CSARDVTWIAKNIQYF.

Ten or more counts support this clonotype. The chain joins TRBV7-2 to TRBJ1-2, with 7 bases aligning to TRBD1. Germline V gene lookup returns CDR1 SGHTA and CDR2 FQGNSA. The CDR3 has 15 residues. V was clipped by 2 bases and J by 1 base; unmatched bases: 4. The CDR3 DNA reads as TGTGCCAGCAGCTTACCAACAGGGGATAACTATGGCTACACCTTC. Translated, it gives CASSLPTGDNYGYTF.

This clonotype occurred many times. The chain recombines TRBV12-3 or TRBV12-4 with TRBJ1-1, with 7 bases identical to TRBD1. V lost 6 bases, J lost 5 bases, and 12 bases stayed unmatched. This CDR3 has 15 residues. CDR3 in DNA: TGTGCCAGCAGGAAAACCGAGGGGGCGAGGACTGAAGCTTTCTTT. Translation: CASRKTEGARTEAFF.

The chain links TRBV30 to TRBJ2-1; D is uncertain. Trimming left V 0 bases short and J 4 bases short, with 7 bases between. Germline V gives CDR1 GTSNPN, CDR2 SVGIG (reference sequence). The CDR3 runs 13 residues. CDR3 residues: CAWSVFRYNEQFF. In nucleotides, the CDR3 is TGTGCCTGGAGTGTGTTCAGATACAATGAGCAGTTCTTC.

This clonotype appeared a few times. V usage is TRBV19 and J usage is TRBJ1-1; no firm D call. The germline V gene encodes CDR1 LNHDA and CDR2 SQIVND (reference sequence). V lost 3 bases and J 1 base, leaving 6 bases between the germline ends. The CDR3 length is 13 residues. The CDR3 here is CASSMLENTEAFF. For the CDR3, the DNA is TGTGCCAGTAGTATGTTGGAGAACACTGAAGCTTTCTTT.

This clonotype has a handful of counts. The J gene is TRBJ2-7, the V gene TRBV7-2, with 11 nucleotides matching TRBD2. The length of the CDR3 is 15 residues. J gave up 6 bases and V 4 bases, and 8 bases lay outside the gene matches. CDR1 SGHTA and CDR2 FQGNSA come from the germline V gene. Here the CDR3 DNA reads TGTGCCAGCAGCTCCTTAGCGGGAGGGAGGACCGAGCAGTACTTC. Protein product: CASSSLAGGRTEQYF.

This clonotype has ten or more counts. The chain has TRBV7-2 and TRBJ2-1; no reliable D call. Germline loops: CDR1 SGHTA, CDR2 FQGNSA. The CDR3 loop spans 13 amino acids. With 3 bases removed from V and 7 bases from J, the gap between germline ends came to 10 bases. CDR3 sequence: CASSFRANNEQFF. CDR3 sequence (DNA): TGTGCCAGCAGCTTTCGGGCTAATAATGAGCAGTTCTTC.

This clonotype came up many times. The chain joins TRBV10-3 to TRBJ2-7; tentative D call: TRBD2 (6 bases). Germline CDR1 reads ENHRY; CDR2 reads SYGVKD. The CDR3 runs to 15 residues. V dropped 2 bases and J dropped 6 bases, with 17 bases sitting between them. CDR3 DNA sequence: TGTGCCATCAGTGAGCTCGCGGGAAAATTTGGCGAGCAGTACTTC. Translating gives CAISELAGKFGEQYF.

This clonotype came up many times. The CDR3, as DNA: TGTGCCACCTCCATTCGAGGCGGACGAGCCTACGAGCAGTACTTC. It specifies CATSIRGGRAYEQYF. This rearrangement joins TRBV5-8 to TRBJ2-7, with unresolved D. V lost 9 bases and J lost 2, with 21 bases in between. The CDR3 is 15 residues long. Germline CDR1 SGHTS, CDR2 YDEGEE.

This clonotype was seen ten or more times. V is TRBV20-1 and J is TRBJ2-1; TRBD2 agrees at 8 bases. The CDR3 spans 17 residues. J gave up 4 bases and V 3 bases, and 14 bases lay outside the gene matches. Germline V gene sequence: CDR1 DFQATT, CDR2 SNEGSKA (reference sequence). The CDR3 reads CSASSPPSGSVYNEQFF. CDR3 in DNA: TGCAGTGCTAGCTCCCCCCCGAGCGGGAGTGTTTACAATGAGCAGTTCTTC.

This clonotype has just a few counts. The DNA for the CDR3 is TGTGCCAGCAGTTTAAGGGCGGGAGGGCCGGGCGAGCAGTACTTC. This codes for CASSLRAGGPGEQYF. The chain is built from TRBV12-3 or TRBV12-4 and TRBJ2-7; 9 positions match TRBD2. V trimming: 2 bases; J trimming: 6 bases; junction bases outside the gene matches: 8. The CDR3 is made up of 15 amino acids.

This clonotype was found many times. CDR3 sequence (DNA): TGTGCCAGCAGCTTAGTCCTAACCCAAGAGACCCAGTACTTC. Its protein product is CASSLVLTQETQYF. The chain has TRBV11-2 and TRBJ2-5; no definite D call. CDR3 length equals 14 residues. Germline values: CDR1 SGHAT, CDR2 FQNNGV. V was shortened by 1 base and J by 1 base, with 7 bases between the two germline ends.

This clonotype has a count of ten or more. The chain couples TRBV20-1 to TRBJ2-4; D call uncertain. CDR1 DFQATT and CDR2 SNEGSKA come from the germline V gene (reference sequence). The CDR3 has 14 amino acids. Trimming took off 4 bases at V and 0 bases at J, with 10 bases between the two ends. The CDR3: CSATGGIAKNIQYF. The CDR3 DNA is TGCAGTGCTACCGGTGGGATAGCCAAAAACATTCAGTACTTC.

This clonotype was recorded at least ten times. This chain links TRBV29-1 with TRBJ2-1; D perhaps matches TRBD1 (6 bases). Germline V CDR1 and CDR2: SQVTM, ANQGSEA. The CDR3 consists of 15 residues. Trimming stripped 3 bases from V and 0 bases from J, with 12 bases between. CDR3 DNA sequence: TGCAGCGTTGAGGGGGCTGGGAACTCCTACAATGAGCAGTTCTTC. It is translated as CSVEGAGNSYNEQFF.

This clonotype has a handful of counts. The chain is built from TRBV4-2 and TRBJ2-5; possible D gene TRBD1, 6 bases. This CDR3 has 16 residues. V was trimmed by 0 bases and J by 2 bases, leaving 13 bases between them. Germline V gives CDR1 LGHNA, CDR2 YNFKEQ. The CDR3 DNA reads as TGTGCCAGCAGCCAAGATTTCGCAGGGGAGCAAGAGACCCAGTACTTC. Encoded protein: CASSQDFAGEQETQYF.

This clonotype was seen repeatedly, ten times or more. The chain uses TRBV20-1 and TRBJ2-1, with 8 bases fitting TRBD2. V was clipped by 1 base and J by 9 bases; unmatched bases: 8. The germline CDR1 and CDR2 sequences are DFQATT and SNEGSKA (reference sequence). CDR3 length: 14 residues. CDR3 sequence reads: CSARAPGLGPEQFF. The DNA for the CDR3 is TGCAGTGCTAGAGCCCCGGGACTAGGTCCTGAGCAGTTCTTC.

The J gene is TRBJ1-4, the V gene TRBV7-2; 7 bases line up with TRBD1. This CDR3 has 16 amino acids. The ends lost 2 bases at V and 8 bases at J; junction bases unmatched: 11. The germline V gene has CDR1 SGHTA and CDR2 FQGNSA. CDR3 region: CASSLNGAGGGEKLFF. As DNA, the CDR3 is TGTGCCAGCAGCTTAAACGGTGCAGGGGGTGGAGAAAAACTGTTTTTT.

The table lists this clonotype with many counts. This sequence joins TRBV10-2 and TRBJ2-3, with 12 nucleotides matching TRBD1. V was clipped by 3 bases and J by 5 bases; unmatched bases: 6. The CDR3 is 16 residues long. CDR1 is WSHSY, CDR2 SAAADI, per germline. CDR3 nucleotides: TGCGCCAGCAGTGACATCCGGGACAGGGGGCTAGATACGCAGTATTTT. Residues: CASSDIRDRGLDTQYF.

This clonotype was seen more than once but under ten times. The rearrangement uses TRBV11-1 and TRBJ2-2, with D unresolved. Germline CDR1 SGHAT, CDR2 FQDESV (reference sequence). CDR3 size: 15 residues. V lost 3 bases to trimming and J lost 1 base, with 9 bases between them. The CDR3 is CASSFDTRNTGELFF. The CDR3 DNA follows: TGTGCCAGCAGCTTTGACACGAGGAACACCGGGGAGCTGTTTTTT.

On this clonotype itself: A much more abundant neighbour one base away suggests this may be a read error. This chain uses TRBV4-2 with TRBJ2-4, with TRBD1 matching 7 bases. Looked up from germline, CDR1 is LGHNA and CDR2 is YNFKEQ. This CDR3 is 18 amino acids long. In DNA, the CDR3 is TGTGCCAGCAGCCAAGTGTGGACAGGAGAAAAAGCCAAAAACAGTCAGTACTTC. Its protein product is CASSQVWTGEKAKNSQYF.

The chain recombines TRBV20-1 with TRBJ1-1; 7 bases match TRBD1. The J segment lost 5 bases and the V segment lost 3 bases, leaving 12 bases of the junction unmatched. This CDR3 spans 15 amino acids. Per the germline V gene, CDR1 is DFQATT and CDR2 is SNEGSKA (reference sequence). CDR3 nucleotides: TGCAGTGCTAGGTCCTTAGAGGGGGCGAGGACTGAAGCTTTCTTT. Translation gives CSARSLEGARTEAFF.

This clonotype was found many times. The chain combines TRBV12-3 or TRBV12-4 with TRBJ2-7; D is ambiguous. The CDR3 covers 13 residues. V was pared by 6 bases and J by 0 bases, with 9 bases between. The DNA for the CDR3 is TGTGCCAGCAGCCCAGTGGGCTCCTACGAGCAGTACTTC. Residues: CASSPVGSYEQYF.

This clonotype appeared a few times. The chain combines TRBV5-1 with TRBJ2-3; TRBD1 matches at 8 bases. The V gene's germline CDR1 is SGHRS and CDR2 YFSETQ. The ends lost 8 bases at V and 5 bases at J; junction bases unmatched: 7. This CDR3 contains 13 residues. In DNA, the CDR3 is TGCGCCAGTTGGACAGGGTCGGAAGATACGCAGTATTTT. Protein product: CASWTGSEDTQYF.

This clonotype was counted ten times or more. The V gene is TRBV5-6, the J gene TRBJ2-3; D gene ambiguous. Per germline, CDR1 SGHDT and CDR2 YYEEEE. Trimming removed 0 bases at V and 0 bases at J, with 8 bases between. The length of the CDR3 is 15 residues. Here the CDR3 reads CASSLAAGSTDTQYF. The CDR3, as DNA: TGTGCCAGCAGCTTGGCGGCTGGAAGCACAGATACGCAGTATTTT.

This clonotype was picked up many times. This chain uses TRBV20-1 with TRBJ2-7; TRBD1 agrees at 7 bases. CDR3 size: 14 residues. The V segment lost 3 bases and the J segment 1 base; nucleotides outside the gene matches: 6. Germline lookup yields CDR1 DFQATT and CDR2 SNEGSKA (reference sequence). The CDR3 bases are TGCAGTGCTAGTGAGGACAGGTTATCCTACGAGCAGTACTTC. Translated, it gives CSASEDRLSYEQYF.

The sample holds many counts of this clonotype. V and J are TRBV5-1 and TRBJ1-5; 7 bases map to TRBD1. The V gene end was trimmed by 5 bases and the J gene end by 7 bases; junction bases not matched to a gene: 6. The germline V gene encodes CDR1 SGHRS and CDR2 YFSETQ. This CDR3 is 13 amino acids long. CDR3 in DNA: TGCGCCAGCAGTTTTTCAGGGGGACAGCCCCAGCATTTT. It codes for CASSFSGGQPQHF.

This clonotype was seen many times. The rearrangement links TRBV7-2 to TRBJ2-1, with a weak D call TRBD1 (6 bases). The germline V gene encodes CDR1 SGHTA and CDR2 FQGNSA. This CDR3 is built from 14 residues. V gave up 5 bases and J gave up 3 bases, with 11 bases separating them. The CDR3 region has the DNA TGTGCCAGCAGCCAACAGGGTTTCTACAATGAGCAGTTCTTC. Protein sequence: CASSQQGFYNEQFF.

Ten or more counts support this clonotype. The J gene is TRBJ1-5, the V gene TRBV12-3 or TRBV12-4, with 7 nucleotides matching TRBD1. CDR3 length: 14 amino acids. V gave up 5 bases and J gave up 2 bases; unmatched junction bases: 3. DNA for the CDR3: TGTGCCAGCAGTCTAACAGGGGGCAATCAGCCCCAGCATTTT. Its translation is CASSLTGGNQPQHF.

This clonotype was observed at least ten times. The chain is built from TRBV7-2 and TRBJ2-2; D gene uncertain. V shed 1 base and J shed 9 bases, with 12 bases lying between them. The CDR3 is made up of 14 amino acids. Germline CDR1 reads SGHTA; CDR2 reads FQGNSA. The CDR3 protein is CASSLELGIRELFF. Written as DNA, the CDR3 is TGTGCCAGCAGCTTAGAGTTGGGGATTCGGGAGCTGTTTTTT.

In its sample, this clonotype was seen many times. The CDR3 spells CASSPSDDNEQYF. CDR3 DNA sequence: TGTGCCAGCAGCCCCTCTGACGACAACGAGCAGTACTTC. V is TRBV12-3 or TRBV12-4 and J is TRBJ2-7; D call uncertain. V was clipped by 6 bases and J by 5 bases, with 14 bases between them. This CDR3 region has 13 residues.